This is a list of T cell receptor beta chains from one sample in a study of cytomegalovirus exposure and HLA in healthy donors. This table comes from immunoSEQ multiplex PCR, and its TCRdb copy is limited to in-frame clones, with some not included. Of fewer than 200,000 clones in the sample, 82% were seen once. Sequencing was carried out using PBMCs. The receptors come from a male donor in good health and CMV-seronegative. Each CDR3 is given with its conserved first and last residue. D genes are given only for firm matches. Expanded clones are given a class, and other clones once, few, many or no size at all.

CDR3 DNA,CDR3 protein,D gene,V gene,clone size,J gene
TGTGCCTGGGGGGCGGACAGCAATCAGCCCCAGCATTTT,CAWGADSNQPQHF,.,TRBV30,few,TRBJ1-5
TGTGCCAGCAGCTTGGCGGGGGCAACTAATGAAAAACTGTTTTTT,CASSLAGATNEKLFF,.,TRBV5-6,.,TRBJ1-4
TGTGCCAGCAGTTTATCTACAGGGGTTTACCACACCTTC,CASSLSTGVYHTF,TRBD1,TRBV28,.,TRBJ1-2
TGTGCCAGTGTGACTGGAACGAACACTGAAGCTTTCTTT,CASVTGTNTEAFF,.,TRBV2,.,TRBJ1-1
TGTGCCAGCAGTTACTCAGGGGCAGGGGTCCGTTTGGAGCAGTACTTC,CASSYSGAGVRLEQYF,.,TRBV6-5,.,TRBJ2-7
TGTGCCAGCAGTTTCCGGACTATAAGCCCCTACAATGAGCAGTTCTTC,CASSFRTISPYNEQFF,.,TRBV28,.,TRBJ2-1
TGTGCCAGCGACCTAGCGGGAGTATTAGGTGAGCAGTTCTTC,CASDLAGVLGEQFF,TRBD2,TRBV2,.,TRBJ2-1
TGTGCCAGCAGTAGAGGAGGGGCGCGGACCGGGGAGCTGTTTTTT,CASSRGGARTGELFF,.,TRBV28,.,TRBJ2-2
TGCGCCGGCAGCCCCCGGGACAGGGTCTACGAGCAGTACTTC,CAGSPRDRVYEQYF,TRBD1,TRBV4-1,.,TRBJ2-7
TGCGCCAGCAGTGAGTTGCAGATCACTGAAGCTTTCTTT,CASSELQITEAFF,.,TRBV10-2,.,TRBJ1-1
TGTGCCAGCAGTTATCGGAGGGGCGAGCAGTACTTC,CASSYRRGEQYF,.,TRBV6-1,.,TRBJ2-7
TGTGCCTGGAGTGTACGGGCAGGGGCCACCGTTCACGGGGAGCTGTTTTTT,CAWSVRAGATVHGELFF,.,TRBV30,.,TRBJ2-2
TGTGCCAGCAGCGTAGCTAGCGGGAGTGCAAAGCAGTACTTC,CASSVASGSAKQYF,TRBD2,TRBV9,.,TRBJ2-7
TGCGCCAGCAGCCAAGATTGGACTAGCGGGAGAGCAGATACGCAGTATTTT,CASSQDWTSGRADTQYF,TRBD2,TRBV4-3,once,TRBJ2-3
TGTGCCAGCAGCCGTTGGAGGGGCGATACCACCGGGGAGCTGTTTTTT,CASSRWRGDTTGELFF,.,TRBV5-6,.,TRBJ2-2
TGTGCCAGCAGCTCGAACAGGGTCTCCTACGAGCAGTACTTC,CASSSNRVSYEQYF,.,TRBV7-2,few,TRBJ2-7
TGCAGCGTCGAAACAGGATTCGGGCTTTCCTACGAGCAGTACTTC,CSVETGFGLSYEQYF,.,TRBV29-1,.,TRBJ2-7
TGCGCCAGCAGCTTGGGACTAGCGGGGCGCTCTGGGGCCAACGTCCTGACTTTC,CASSLGLAGRSGANVLTF,TRBD2,TRBV5-1,.,TRBJ2-6
TGTGCCAGCAGCGTAGCGGGAGTTAGGGCAGATACGCAGTATTTT,CASSVAGVRADTQYF,.,TRBV9,.,TRBJ2-3
TGTGCCAGCAGTGGGACTAGTGGCGTCACCGGGGAGCTGTTTTTT,CASSGTSGVTGELFF,TRBD2,TRBV2,once,TRBJ2-2
TGCGCCAGCAGCCATCCAGGCTCCTTTAATGAAAAACTGTTTTTT,CASSHPGSFNEKLFF,.,TRBV4-1,.,TRBJ1-4
TGTGCCTCACGAATCATCCCCACAGCACAAGAGACCCAGTACTTC,CASRIIPTAQETQYF,.,TRBV7-6,.,TRBJ2-5
TGTGCCAGCAGTCCAACCGGGACGGGGGGTCAGCCCCAGCATTTT,CASSPTGTGGQPQHF,.,TRBV28,.,TRBJ1-5
TGTGCCAGCATATACAGGGGGCCCTACAATGAGCAGTTCTTC,CASIYRGPYNEQFF,TRBD1,TRBV28,.,TRBJ2-1
TGTGCCAGCAGGCCTCCCGGGGGAAGCACAGATACGCAGTATTTT,CASRPPGGSTDTQYF,.,TRBV7-3,few,TRBJ2-3